This T cell receptor beta chain was obtained from a study of CD8 T cells in ankylosing spondylitis. TCRdb reprocessed the 5' RACE reads with MiXCR, giving one entry per CDR3 protein. The sample lists 150,000 to 200,000 distinct CDR3 sequences; around 17% were seen once. CDR1 and CDR2 (germline): SGHTA, FQGNSA. The CDR3 length is 19 residues. V shed 1 base, J shed 0 bases, and the junction held 11 bases outside the gene matches. The sample taken for sequencing was blood, either unsorted or a sorted T cell fraction (not recorded which). This clonotype was obtained from a male donor with ankylosing spondylitis or in good health (not recorded which). This chain joins TRBV7-2 and TRBJ2-3; 9 bases align to TRBD2. The CDR3 is CASSLGAGGPLRSTDTQYF. The DNA of the CDR3 is TGTGCCAGCAGCTTAGGCGCGGGAGGGCCCTTGAGGAGCACAGATACGCAGTATTTT.